The 28 T cell receptor beta chains listed next were all sequenced from one sample in a study of Graves' ophthalmopathy and Graves' hyperthyroidism. CDR3 regions of TCR beta were amplified from RNA transcripts. The workflow started with a first-round RT-PCR run with HTBI primers and then moved on to a second-round multiplex PCR. TCRdb called the multiplex PCR reads again in MiXCR, with one record for every CDR3 protein. Among about 550,000 distinct CDR3 sequences listed, 35% to 40% were seen once. Source material: peripheral blood or thyroid tissue (not recorded which). These receptors were obtained from an adult man with Graves' hyperthyroidism.

This clonotype was detected ten times or more. The V and J genes are TRBV3-1 and TRBJ2-5; D gene ambiguous. CDR1 LGHDT and CDR2 YNNKEL come from the germline V gene (reference sequence). Trimming cost V 3 bases and J 4 bases, with 6 bases left between them. The CDR3 consists of 12 residues. CDR3 amino acids: CASSQRRETQYF. The CDR3 DNA sequence: TGTGCCAGCAGCCAGAGGAGAGAGACCCAGTACTTC.

As to this clonotype: A much larger clone lies a single base off, so this may be a read error. The rearrangement uses TRBV20-1 and TRBJ1-2, with D tentatively TRBD1 (6 bases). This CDR3 comprises 13 residues. The germline V gene has CDR1 DFQATT and CDR2 SNEGSKA (reference sequence). CDR3 DNA: TGCATTGCTAGAGAGGGGGGGACCTATGGCTACACCTTC. Protein: CIAREGGTYGYTF.

In its sample, this clonotype was seen many times. The chain combines TRBV7-9 with TRBJ2-5; 12 nucleotides line up with TRBD2. V was clipped by 5 bases and J by 5 bases; unmatched bases: 6. CDR1 and CDR2 (germline): SEHNR, FQNEAQ (reference sequence). The CDR3 extends over 15 amino acids. CDR3 residues: CASSPWTSGDETQYF. DNA for the CDR3: TGTGCCAGCAGCCCATGGACTAGCGGGGATGAGACCCAGTACTTC.

The CDR3 spells CASSQVSTAGYGYTF. The CDR3, as DNA: TGTGCCAGCAGCCAAGTATCGACAGCCGGCTATGGCTACACCTTC. V gene TRBV7-3 combines with J gene TRBJ1-2; D perhaps matches TRBD1 (5 bases). The CDR3 has 15 residues. Germline CDR1 is SGHTA and CDR2 is FQGTGA. Trimming removed 5 bases at V and 4 bases at J, with 17 bases between. Filled out from reference TRBV7-3 and TRBJ1-2, the complete variable domain reads GAGVSQTPSNKVTEKGKYVELRCDPISGHTALYWYRQSLGQGPEFLIYFQGTGAADDSGLPNDRFFAVRPEGSVSTLKIQRTERGDSAVYLCASSQVSTAGYGYTFGSGTRLTVV.

The V call is TRBV10-3, the J call TRBJ1-3, with unresolved D. Germline V gene sequence: CDR1 ENHRY, CDR2 SYGVKD. The CDR3 consists of 13 residues. Trimming cost V 0 bases and J 7 bases, with 7 bases left between them. The CDR3 protein is CAISESVVNTIYF. The DNA for the CDR3 is TGTGCCATCAGTGAGTCCGTCGTGAACACCATATATTTT.

This clonotype appeared many times. V and J are TRBV28 and TRBJ1-5; D remains ambiguous. Trimming removed 4 bases from V and 5 bases from J, with 6 bases in between. From germline, CDR1 is MDHEN and CDR2 SYDVKM. The CDR3 is 12 amino acids. CDR3 coding DNA: TGTGCCAGCAGTTCGATGGATCAGCCCCAGCATTTT. Its protein is CASSSMDQPQHF.

This clonotype has at least ten counts. This CDR3 is CASVGTGGKNNYGYTF. The CDR3 coding sequence is TGTGCCAGCGTGGGGACAGGGGGCAAAAATAACTATGGCTACACCTTC. The V and J genes are TRBV9 and TRBJ1-2, with 12 nucleotides matching TRBD1. The germline gives CDR1 SGDLS, CDR2 YYNGEE. The CDR3 runs to 16 residues. The V segment lost 7 bases and the J segment 1 base; nucleotides outside the gene matches: 8.

The chain carries TRBV15 and TRBJ1-5; D unresolved. This CDR3 is 14 amino acids long. V was shortened by 0 bases and J by 11 bases, with 14 bases between the two germline ends. Germline V lookup: CDR1 LNHNV, CDR2 YYDKDF (reference sequence). This CDR3 is CATSRDSARMAQHF. The CDR3 DNA sequence: TGTGCCACCAGCAGAGATAGCGCCCGTATGGCCCAGCATTTT.

This clonotype was seen only a few times. A junction end diverges from the germline sequence, so it may reflect a read error. The CDR3 sequence: CAGRGPGQGAGGYTF. The CDR3 DNA is TGTGCCGGCAGGGGGCCGGGACAGGGGGCCGGTGGCTACACCTTC. The chain joins TRBV2 to TRBJ1-2; 12 nucleotides line up with TRBD1. The CDR3 totals 15 residues. Germline-derived CDR1 and CDR2 are SNHLY and FYNNEI.

This clonotype was picked up many times. The genes are TRBV7-8 and TRBJ2-7, with 11 nucleotides matching TRBD2. With 5 bases clipped from V and 7 bases from J, the junction kept 10 bases outside the gene matches. The CDR3 is 15 amino acids. Looked up from germline, CDR1 is SGHVS and CDR2 is FQNEAQ. The CDR3 reads CASSNLLAGAGEQYF. The CDR3 nucleotides are TGTGCCAGCAGCAACCTACTAGCGGGAGCAGGAGAGCAGTACTTC.

This clonotype was seen at least ten times. The rearrangement uses TRBV4-1 and TRBJ2-7; no clear D. Germline CDR1 reads MGHRA; CDR2 reads YSYEKL. The length of the CDR3 is 14 residues. With 0 bases removed from V and 4 bases from J, the gap between germline ends came to 10 bases. The CDR3 reads CASSQEVRSYEQYF. The CDR3 DNA follows: TGCGCCAGCAGCCAAGAGGTGAGAAGTTACGAGCAGTACTTC.

This clonotype has just a few counts. The chain employs TRBV12-3 or TRBV12-4 and TRBJ2-2; 13 bases are shared with TRBD2. The CDR3 is made up of 19 amino acids. V lost 3 bases to trimming and J lost 5 bases; unmatched junction nucleotides: 12. For the CDR3, the DNA is TGTGCCAGCAGTTTCCTAGGACTAGCGGGAGAGAGTAGTACCGGGGAGCTGTTTTTT. It codes for CASSFLGLAGESSTGELFF.

The table lists this clonotype with many counts. This chain connects TRBV6-5 to TRBJ1-2, with a weak D call TRBD1 (5 bases). CDR1 MNHEY and CDR2 SVGAGI come from the germline V gene. V was pared by 8 bases and J by 4 bases, with 17 bases between. The CDR3 has 14 residues. The CDR3 reads CASGGAGTSYGYTF. DNA for the CDR3: TGTGCCAGCGGTGGGGCAGGCACTTCCTATGGCTACACCTTC.

This clonotype occurred many times. The rearrangement joins TRBV2 to TRBJ2-7; D unresolved. V gave up 7 bases and J gave up 5 bases, with 9 bases separating them. The CDR3 covers 11 residues. CDR1 and CDR2 (germline): SNHLY, FYNNEI. The CDR3 sequence is CASTVDHEQYF. CDR3 DNA sequence: TGTGCCAGCACTGTAGATCACGAGCAGTACTTC.

The rearrangement links TRBV12-3 or TRBV12-4 to TRBJ1-5; D is perhaps TRBD1 (5 bases). This CDR3 is 18 amino acids long. Trimming removed 1 base at V and 5 bases at J, with 21 bases between. The CDR3 nucleotides are TGTGCCAGCAGTTTAGAGCGGGGCGCCTTAGAGGTAGATCAGCCCCAGCATTTT. It codes for CASSLERGALEVDQPQHF.

The chain uses TRBV25-1 and TRBJ2-3, with 9 nucleotides matching TRBD1. With 9 bases clipped from V and 5 bases from J, the junction kept 6 bases outside the gene matches. CDR1 is MGHDK, CDR2 SYGVNS, per germline. The length of the CDR3 is 13 residues. The CDR3 nucleotides are TGTGCCAGTACAGGGGGCGCAGTAGATACGCAGTATTTT. It specifies CASTGGAVDTQYF.

The chain is built from TRBV9 and TRBJ2-5; no clear D. CDR1 SGDLS and CDR2 YYNGEE come from the germline V gene. The CDR3 runs to 13 residues. Trimming shortened V by 0 bases and J by 4 bases, and 7 bases separated the two germline ends. CDR3 bases: TGTGCCAGCAGCGTAGATTCAGTAGAGACCCAGTACTTC. It is translated as CASSVDSVETQYF.

The J gene is TRBJ2-7, the V gene TRBV10-2; tentatively, D is TRBD1 (5 bases). CDR3 length: 13 amino acids. The germline V gene encodes CDR1 WSHSY and CDR2 SAAADI. V dropped 6 bases and J dropped 7 bases, with 16 bases sitting between them. Written as DNA, the CDR3 is TGCGCCAGCAGCCCGGACATCTACAATGAGCAGTACTTC. Translating gives CASSPDIYNEQYF.

In its sample, this clonotype was seen many times. The chain links TRBV7-8 to TRBJ1-5; D uncertain. This CDR3 has 14 residues. The V end lost 2 bases, the J end lost 2 bases, and 7 bases lay between the germline ends. CDR1 and CDR2 (germline): SGHVS, FQNEAQ. This CDR3 is CASSLSRGNQPQHF. Written as DNA, the CDR3 is TGTGCCAGCAGCTTATCGAGGGGCAATCAGCCCCAGCATTTT.

The V call is TRBV5-6, the J call TRBJ1-5, with 8 bases matching TRBD1. The CDR3 has 17 amino acids. V shed 4 bases, J shed 4 bases, and the junction held 13 bases outside the gene matches. Per germline, CDR1 SGHDT and CDR2 YYEEEE. CDR3 nucleotide sequence: TGTGCCAGCAGCCAAACCGGGACAGGAATTCCTAATCAGCCCCAGCATTTT. Translating gives CASSQTGTGIPNQPQHF. Drawing the rest from reference TRBV5-6 and TRBJ1-5, the complete variable domain is DAGVTQSPTHLIKTRGQQVTLRCSPKSGHDTVSWYQQALGQGPQFIFQYYEEEERQRGNFPDRFSGHQFPNYSSELNVNALLLGDSALYLCASSQTGTGIPNQPQHFGDGTRLSIL.

The rearrangement links TRBV6-1 to TRBJ1-4, with 7 nucleotides matching TRBD1. The length of the CDR3 is 14 residues. Trimming at V came to 6 bases and at J to 5 bases, leaving 6 bases not matched to a gene. CDR1 is MNHNS, CDR2 SASEGT, per germline. CDR3 nucleotide sequence: TGTGCCAGCAGCCCAGGGGGGGAAAATGAAAAACTGTTTTTT. Protein product: CASSPGGENEKLFF.

V is TRBV2 and J is TRBJ1-3; D uncertain. Germline lookup yields CDR1 SNHLY and CDR2 FYNNEI. V gave up 7 bases and J gave up 7 bases, with 8 bases separating them. This CDR3 spans 11 amino acids. The CDR3 nucleotides are TGTGCCAGCACCGCGGGGAACACCATATATTTT. This gives the protein CASTAGNTIYF.

Ten or more counts support this clonotype. This CDR3 is CASDDGWGGGTEAFF. CDR3 nucleotides: TGTGCCAGTGACGATGGATGGGGAGGAGGCACTGAAGCTTTCTTT. The chain uses TRBV19 and TRBJ1-1; D ambiguous. Trimming took 8 bases from V and 4 from J, leaving 20 bases between them. Germline CDR1 reads LNHDA; CDR2 reads SQIVND (reference sequence). The CDR3 is 15 residues long.

For this clonotype: A clone one base away is much larger, so this may be a read error. The chain carries TRBV5-4 and TRBJ1-1, with a weak D call TRBD1 (5 bases). The CDR3 sequence is 15 residues long. Germline assignment: CDR1 SGHNT and CDR2 YYREEE (reference sequence). CDR3: CASSLGPGLATEASF. In nucleotides, the CDR3 is TGTGCCAGCAGCTTGGGACCAGGGTTAGCCACTGAAGCTTCCTTT. Looking up the rest from reference TRBV5-4 and TRBJ1-1 gives the full variable domain: ETGVTQSPTHLIKTRGQQVTLRCSSQSGHNTVSWYQQALGQGPQFIFQYYREEENGRGNFPPRFSGLQFPNYSSELNVNALELDDSALYLCASSLGPGLATEASFGQGTRLTVV.

Worth noting for this clonotype: Given a much more abundant clone one base away, this may be a read error. The chain has TRBV20-1 and TRBJ2-7; no clear D gene. Per the germline V gene, CDR1 is DFQATT and CDR2 is SNEGSKA (reference sequence). This CDR3 spans 12 amino acids. The V and J ends lost 1 base and 3 bases respectively, with 7 bases between them. DNA for the CDR3: TGCAGTGCTAGAGTAGATGTCTACGAGCAGTACTTC. Translating it yields CSARVDVYEQYF.

The chain recombines TRBV6-5 with TRBJ2-5, with D perhaps matching TRBD2 (6 bases). There are 11 residues in the CDR3. The germline V and J ends were trimmed by 5 bases and 8 bases, with 9 bases remaining between them. The germline gives CDR1 MNHEY, CDR2 SVGAGI. The CDR3 protein is CASSGTSTQYF. The CDR3 DNA reads TGTGCCAGCAGTGGCACTAGCACCCAGTACTTC.

This chain uses TRBV7-8 with TRBJ1-6; D unclear. Germline V gives CDR1 SGHVS, CDR2 FQNEAQ. Trimming took 4 bases from V and 9 from J, leaving 10 bases between them. This CDR3 has 13 amino acids. The CDR3 here is CASSSFMVSPLHF. The CDR3 region has the DNA TGTGCCAGCAGCTCCTTTATGGTTTCACCCCTCCACTTT.

The rearrangement uses TRBV29-1 and TRBJ2-5; D could derive from TRBD1 or TRBD2 (7 bases each). The CDR3 runs to 14 residues. Trimming shortened V by 3 bases and J by 5 bases, and 16 bases separated the two germline ends. The germline gives CDR1 SQVTM, CDR2 ANQGSEA. The CDR3 spells CSVERDSGAETQYF. CDR3 nucleotides: TGCAGCGTTGAGCGGGACAGCGGGGCTGAGACCCAGTACTTC.